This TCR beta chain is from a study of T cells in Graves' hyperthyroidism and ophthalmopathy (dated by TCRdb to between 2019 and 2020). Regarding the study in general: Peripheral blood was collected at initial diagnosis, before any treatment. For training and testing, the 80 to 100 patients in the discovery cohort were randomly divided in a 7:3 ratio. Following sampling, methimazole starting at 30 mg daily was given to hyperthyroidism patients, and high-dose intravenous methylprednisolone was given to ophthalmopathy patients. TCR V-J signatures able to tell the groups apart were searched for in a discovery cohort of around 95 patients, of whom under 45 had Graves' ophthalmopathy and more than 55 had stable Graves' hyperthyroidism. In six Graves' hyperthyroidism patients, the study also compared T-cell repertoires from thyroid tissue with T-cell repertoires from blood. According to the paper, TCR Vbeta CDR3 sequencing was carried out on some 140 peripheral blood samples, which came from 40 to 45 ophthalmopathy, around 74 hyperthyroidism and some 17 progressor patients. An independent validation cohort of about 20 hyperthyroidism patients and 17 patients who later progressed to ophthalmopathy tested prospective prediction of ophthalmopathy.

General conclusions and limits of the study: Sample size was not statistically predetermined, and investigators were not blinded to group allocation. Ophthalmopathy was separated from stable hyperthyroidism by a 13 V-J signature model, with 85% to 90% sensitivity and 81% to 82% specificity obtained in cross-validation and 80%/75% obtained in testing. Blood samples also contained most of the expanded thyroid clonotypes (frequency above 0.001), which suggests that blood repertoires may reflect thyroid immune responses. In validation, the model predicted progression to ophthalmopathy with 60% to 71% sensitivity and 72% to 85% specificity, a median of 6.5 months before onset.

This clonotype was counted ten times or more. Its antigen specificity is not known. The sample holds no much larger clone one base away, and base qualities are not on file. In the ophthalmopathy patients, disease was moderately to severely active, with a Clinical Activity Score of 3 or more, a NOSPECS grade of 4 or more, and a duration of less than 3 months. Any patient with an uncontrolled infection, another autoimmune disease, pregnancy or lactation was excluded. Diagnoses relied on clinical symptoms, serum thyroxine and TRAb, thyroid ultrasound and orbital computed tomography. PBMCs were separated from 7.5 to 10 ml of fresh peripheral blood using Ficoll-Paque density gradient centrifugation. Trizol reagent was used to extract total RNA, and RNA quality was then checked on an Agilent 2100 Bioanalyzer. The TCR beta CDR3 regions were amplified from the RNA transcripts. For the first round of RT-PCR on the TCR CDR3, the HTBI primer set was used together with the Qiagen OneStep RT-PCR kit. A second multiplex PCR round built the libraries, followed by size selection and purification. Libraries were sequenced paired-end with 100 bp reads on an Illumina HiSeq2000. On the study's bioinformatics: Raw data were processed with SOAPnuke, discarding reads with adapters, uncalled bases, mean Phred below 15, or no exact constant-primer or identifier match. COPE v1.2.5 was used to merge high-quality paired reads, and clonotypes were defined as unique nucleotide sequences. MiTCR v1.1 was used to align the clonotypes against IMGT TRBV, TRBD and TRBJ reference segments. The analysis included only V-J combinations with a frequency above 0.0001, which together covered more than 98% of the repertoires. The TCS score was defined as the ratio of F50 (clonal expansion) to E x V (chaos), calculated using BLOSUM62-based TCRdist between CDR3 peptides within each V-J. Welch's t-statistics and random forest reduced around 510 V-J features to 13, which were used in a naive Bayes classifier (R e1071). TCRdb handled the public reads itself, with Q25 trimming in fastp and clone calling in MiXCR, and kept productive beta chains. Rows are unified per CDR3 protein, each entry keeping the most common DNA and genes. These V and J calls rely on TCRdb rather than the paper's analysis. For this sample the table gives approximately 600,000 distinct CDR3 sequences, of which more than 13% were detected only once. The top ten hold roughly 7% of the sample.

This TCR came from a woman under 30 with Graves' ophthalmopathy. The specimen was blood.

CDR3 region: CASSARGGGSPYNEQFF. In nucleotide form, the sequence is TGTGCCAGCAGCGCCAGGGGGGGCGGGAGCCCTTACAATGAGCAGTTCTTC. The rearrangement joined TRBV7-8 to TRBJ2-1; the D element could tentatively be TRBD1 or TRBD2, as 7 bases agree for each. In the germline V gene, CDR1 corresponds to SGHVS and CDR2 to FQNEAQ. The CDR3 has 17 amino acids, counting the end cysteine and phenylalanine. Solely the CDR3 DNA is kept, with 51 bases framed from the first base. The trim is 5 bases for V and 4 bases for J, with a gap of 21 bases between the germline ends.